This T cell receptor beta chain was recorded in a study of Graves' ophthalmopathy and Graves' hyperthyroidism. The study, taken as a whole, reports: Among thyroid clonotypes expanded above 0.001 frequency, most also appeared in blood.

With 8 bases removed from V and 4 bases from J, the gap between germline ends came to 17 bases. The germline V gene has CDR1 SGHVS and CDR2 FQNEAQ. CDR3 length: 14 amino acids. As diagnostic evidence, clinical symptoms, serum thyroxine, TRAb, thyroid ultrasound and orbital computed tomography were relied upon. Amplification from RNA transcripts yielded the TCR beta CDR3 regions. Second-round multiplex PCR followed a first-round RT-PCR using HTBI primers. TCRdb re-analysed the multiplex PCR reads in MiXCR, keeping a single row per CDR3 protein. The profile shows around 1,000,000 distinct CDR3 sequences, roughly two fifths of them singletons. About this clonotype itself: The antigen remains unidentified.

The chain carries TRBV7-8 and TRBJ2-5; the D gene is possibly TRBD2 (5 bases). Sequenced input: peripheral blood or thyroid tissue (not recorded which). This clonotype was sampled from an adult man with Graves' hyperthyroidism. CDR3 sequence: CASGGRVGGETQYF. CDR3 in DNA: TGTGCCAGCGGAGGTCGTGTTGGCGGAGAGACCCAGTACTTC.